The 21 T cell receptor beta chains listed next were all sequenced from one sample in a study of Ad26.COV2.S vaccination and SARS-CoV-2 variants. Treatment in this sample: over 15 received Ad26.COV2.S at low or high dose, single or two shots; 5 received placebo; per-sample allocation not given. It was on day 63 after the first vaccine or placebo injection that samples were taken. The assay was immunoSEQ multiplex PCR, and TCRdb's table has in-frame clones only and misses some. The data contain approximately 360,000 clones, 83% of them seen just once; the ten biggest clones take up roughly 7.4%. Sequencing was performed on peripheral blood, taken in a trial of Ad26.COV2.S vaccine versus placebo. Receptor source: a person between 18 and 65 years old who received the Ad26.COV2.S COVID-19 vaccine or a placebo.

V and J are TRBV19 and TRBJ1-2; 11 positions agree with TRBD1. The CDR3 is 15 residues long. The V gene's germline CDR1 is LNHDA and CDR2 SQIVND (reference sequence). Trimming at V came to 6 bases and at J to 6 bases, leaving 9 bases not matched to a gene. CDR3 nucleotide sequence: TGTGCCAGTAGCCGACCTGGGACAGGGGGAAATGGCTACACCTTC. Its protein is CASSRPGTGGNGYTF.

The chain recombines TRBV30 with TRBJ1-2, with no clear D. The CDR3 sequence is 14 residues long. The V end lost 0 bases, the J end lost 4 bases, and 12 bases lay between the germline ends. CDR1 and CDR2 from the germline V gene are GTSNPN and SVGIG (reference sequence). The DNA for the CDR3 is TGTGCCTGGAGTGTGCCGGCAGGCCTCTATGGCTACACCTTC. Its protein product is CAWSVPAGLYGYTF.

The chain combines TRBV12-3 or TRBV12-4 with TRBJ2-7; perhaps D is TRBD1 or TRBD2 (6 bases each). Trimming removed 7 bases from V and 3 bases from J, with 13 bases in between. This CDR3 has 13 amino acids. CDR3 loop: CASKQGGGYEQYF. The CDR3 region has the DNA TGTGCCAGCAAACAAGGGGGAGGCTACGAGCAGTACTTC.

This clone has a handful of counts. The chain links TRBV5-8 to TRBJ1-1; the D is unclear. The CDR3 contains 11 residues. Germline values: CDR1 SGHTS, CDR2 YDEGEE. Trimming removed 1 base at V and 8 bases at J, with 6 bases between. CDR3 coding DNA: TGTGCCAGCAGCTTGTGGGGAGAAGCTTTCTTT. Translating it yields CASSLWGEAFF. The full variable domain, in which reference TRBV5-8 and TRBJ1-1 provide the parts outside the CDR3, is EAGVTQSPTHLIKTRGQQATLRCSPISGHTSVYWYQQALGLGLQFLLWYDEGEERNRGNFPPRFSGRQFPNYSSELNVNALELEDSALYLCASSLWGEAFFGQGTRLTVV.

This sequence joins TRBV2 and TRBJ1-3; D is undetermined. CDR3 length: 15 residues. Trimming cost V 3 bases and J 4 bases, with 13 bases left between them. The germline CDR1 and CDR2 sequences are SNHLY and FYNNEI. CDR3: CASSEERVGGNTIYF. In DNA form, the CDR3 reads TGTGCCAGCAGTGAGGAAAGGGTAGGAGGAAACACCATATATTTT.

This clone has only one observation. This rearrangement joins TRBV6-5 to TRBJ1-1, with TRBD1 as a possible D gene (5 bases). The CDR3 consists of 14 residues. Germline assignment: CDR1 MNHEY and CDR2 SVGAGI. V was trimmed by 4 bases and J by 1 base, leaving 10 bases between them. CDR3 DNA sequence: TGTGCCAGCAGTTGGGATCAGGGGAACACTGAAGCTTTCTTT. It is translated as CASSWDQGNTEAFF.

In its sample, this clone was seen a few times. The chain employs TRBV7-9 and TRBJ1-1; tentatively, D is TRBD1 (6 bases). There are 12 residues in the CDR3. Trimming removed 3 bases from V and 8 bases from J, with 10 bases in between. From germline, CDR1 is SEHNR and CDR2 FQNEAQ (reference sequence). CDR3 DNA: TGTGCCAGCAGCTTTGGACAGCCCGAAGCTTTCTTT. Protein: CASSFGQPEAFF.

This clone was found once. The CDR3 reads CASSPTGGNTEAFF. The CDR3 region has the DNA TGTGCCAGCAGCCCTACAGGGGGGAACACTGAAGCTTTCTTT. The V call is TRBV7-3, the J call TRBJ1-1, with TRBD1 matching over 8 bases. Trimming took 5 bases from V and 1 from J; bases not matched to a gene: 3. The CDR3 sequence is 14 residues long. The germline V gene encodes CDR1 SGHTA and CDR2 FQGTGA.

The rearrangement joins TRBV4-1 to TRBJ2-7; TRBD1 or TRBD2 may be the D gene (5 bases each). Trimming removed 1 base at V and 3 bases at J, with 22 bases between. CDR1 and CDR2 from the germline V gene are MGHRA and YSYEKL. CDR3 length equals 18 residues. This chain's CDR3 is CASSQGGALGTAIYEQYF. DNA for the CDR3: TGCGCCAGCAGCCAAGGAGGGGCCCTGGGGACGGCGATCTACGAGCAGTACTTC.

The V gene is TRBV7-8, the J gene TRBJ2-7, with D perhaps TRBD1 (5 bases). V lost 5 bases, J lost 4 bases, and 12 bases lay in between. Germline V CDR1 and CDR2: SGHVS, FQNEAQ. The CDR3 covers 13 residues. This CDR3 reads CASSRGPRYEQYF. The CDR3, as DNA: TGTGCCAGCAGCAGGGGCCCACGTTACGAGCAGTACTTC.

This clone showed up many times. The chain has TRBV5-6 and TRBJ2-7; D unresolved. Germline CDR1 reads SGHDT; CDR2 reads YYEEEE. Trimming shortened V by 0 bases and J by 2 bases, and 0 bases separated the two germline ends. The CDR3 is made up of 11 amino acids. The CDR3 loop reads CASSLAYEQYF. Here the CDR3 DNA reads TGTGCCAGCAGCTTGGCCTACGAGCAGTACTTC.

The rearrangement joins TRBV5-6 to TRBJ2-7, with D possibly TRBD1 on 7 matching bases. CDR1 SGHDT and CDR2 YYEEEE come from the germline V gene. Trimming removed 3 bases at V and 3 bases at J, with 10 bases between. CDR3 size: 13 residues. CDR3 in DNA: TGTGCCAGCAGCTCGCAGGGGGGCTACGAGCAGTACTTC. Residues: CASSSQGGYEQYF.

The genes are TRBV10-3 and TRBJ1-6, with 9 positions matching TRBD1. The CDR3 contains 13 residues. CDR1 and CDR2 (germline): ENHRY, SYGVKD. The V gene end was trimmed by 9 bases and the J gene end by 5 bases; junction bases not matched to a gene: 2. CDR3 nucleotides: TGTGCCATAAGGACAGGGGATAATTCACCCCTCCACTTT. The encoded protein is CAIRTGDNSPLHF.

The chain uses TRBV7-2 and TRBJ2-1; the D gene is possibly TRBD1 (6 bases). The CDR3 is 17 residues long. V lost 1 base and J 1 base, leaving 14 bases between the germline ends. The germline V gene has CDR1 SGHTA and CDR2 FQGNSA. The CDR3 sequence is CASSLVTGHLSYNEQFF. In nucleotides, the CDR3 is TGTGCCAGCAGCTTAGTTACGGGACACCTATCCTACAATGAGCAGTTCTTC. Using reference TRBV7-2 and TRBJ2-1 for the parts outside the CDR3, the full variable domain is GAGVSQSPSNKVTEKGKDVELRCDPISGHTALYWYRQSLGQGLEFLIYFQGNSAPDKSGLPSDRFSAERTGGSVSTLTIQRTQQEDSAVYLCASSLVTGHLSYNEQFFGPGTRLTVL.

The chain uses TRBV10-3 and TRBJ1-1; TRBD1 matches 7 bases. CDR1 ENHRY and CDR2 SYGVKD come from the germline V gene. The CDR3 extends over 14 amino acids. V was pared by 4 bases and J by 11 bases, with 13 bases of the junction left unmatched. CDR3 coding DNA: TGTGCCATCAGTGGACAGGGATACACTGAGGGGGCTTTCTTT. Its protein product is CAISGQGYTEGAFF.

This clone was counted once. The CDR3 region is CASSSSYATNEKLFF. The CDR3 DNA reads TGTGCCAGCAGCTCCAGTTATGCAACTAATGAAAAACTGTTTTTT. This chain joins TRBV7-2 and TRBJ1-4; D ambiguous. Trimming took 4 bases from V and 0 from J, leaving 9 bases between them. CDR1 is SGHTA and CDR2 is FQGNSA in the germline V gene. The CDR3 has 15 amino acids.

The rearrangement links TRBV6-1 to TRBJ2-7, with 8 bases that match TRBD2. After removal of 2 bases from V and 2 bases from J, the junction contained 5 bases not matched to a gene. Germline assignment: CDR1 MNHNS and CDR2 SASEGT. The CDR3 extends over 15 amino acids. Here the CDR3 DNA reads TGTGCCAGCAGTGAAAATGGCGGGGGGCCCTACGAGCAGTACTTC. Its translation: CASSENGGGPYEQYF.

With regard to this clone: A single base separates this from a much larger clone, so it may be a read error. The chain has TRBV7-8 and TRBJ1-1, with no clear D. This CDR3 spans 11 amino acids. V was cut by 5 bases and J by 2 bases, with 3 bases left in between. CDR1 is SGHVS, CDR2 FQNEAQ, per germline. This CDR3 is CASSLNTEAFF. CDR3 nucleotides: TGTGCCAGCAGCCTTAACACTGAAGCTTTCTTT. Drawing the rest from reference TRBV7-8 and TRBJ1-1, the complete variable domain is GAGVSQSPRYKVAKRGQDVALRCDPISGHVSLFWYQQALGQGPEFLTYFQNEAQLDKSGLPSDRFFAERPEGSVSTLKIQRTQQEDSAVYLCASSLNTEAFFGQGTRLTVV.

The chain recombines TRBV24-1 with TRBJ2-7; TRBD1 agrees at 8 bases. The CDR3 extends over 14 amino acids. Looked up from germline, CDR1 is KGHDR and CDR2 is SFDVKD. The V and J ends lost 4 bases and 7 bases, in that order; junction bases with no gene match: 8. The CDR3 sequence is CATSDTGQGGEQYF. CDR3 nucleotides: TGTGCCACCAGTGACACCGGACAGGGTGGTGAGCAGTACTTC.

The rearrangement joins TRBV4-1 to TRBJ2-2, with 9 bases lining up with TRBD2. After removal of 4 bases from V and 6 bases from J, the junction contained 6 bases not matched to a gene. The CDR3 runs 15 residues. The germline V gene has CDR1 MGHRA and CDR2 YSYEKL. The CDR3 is CASSRRLADSGELFF. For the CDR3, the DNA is TGCGCCAGCAGCCGCCGACTAGCGGATTCCGGGGAGCTGTTTTTT.

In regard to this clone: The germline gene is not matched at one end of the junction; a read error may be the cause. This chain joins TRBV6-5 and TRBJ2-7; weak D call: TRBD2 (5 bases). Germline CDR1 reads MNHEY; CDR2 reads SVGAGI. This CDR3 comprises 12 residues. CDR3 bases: TGTGCCAGCAGTCCCCGGGCCAGGCGGGTAGTCTTC. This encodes CASSPRARRVVF.